This T cell receptor beta chain was identified during a study of T-cell memory formation after mild COVID-19. Study outcomes and limitations: The study found balanced CD4/CD8 in clones contracting day 15 to 85 and a CD4+ lean in later expanders. SARS-CoV-2 specificity was not confirmed for second-wave clones peaking on day 37.

This clonotype was found a few times. What it binds is not known. MiXCR, applied by TCRdb to the 5' RACE reads, yields one record per CDR3 protein. The sample records a few hundred thousand distinct CDR3 sequences, around 26% being singletons. The specimen was PBMCs or a T cell subset sorted from them (not recorded which). The source of this sequence is an adult woman who had mild COVID-19 (a few samples of this study predate the infection). Cell type and time point are not known.

CDR3 sequence (DNA): TGTGCCAGCAGTGAAGCGCTATGGGCAGATGGCTACACCTTC. Translation: CASSEALWADGYTF. The gene calls are TRBV6-1 and TRBJ1-2, with no clear D. V dropped 0 bases and J dropped 6 bases, with 11 bases sitting between them. The CDR3 has 14 residues. The germline V gene encodes CDR1 MNHNS and CDR2 SASEGT.